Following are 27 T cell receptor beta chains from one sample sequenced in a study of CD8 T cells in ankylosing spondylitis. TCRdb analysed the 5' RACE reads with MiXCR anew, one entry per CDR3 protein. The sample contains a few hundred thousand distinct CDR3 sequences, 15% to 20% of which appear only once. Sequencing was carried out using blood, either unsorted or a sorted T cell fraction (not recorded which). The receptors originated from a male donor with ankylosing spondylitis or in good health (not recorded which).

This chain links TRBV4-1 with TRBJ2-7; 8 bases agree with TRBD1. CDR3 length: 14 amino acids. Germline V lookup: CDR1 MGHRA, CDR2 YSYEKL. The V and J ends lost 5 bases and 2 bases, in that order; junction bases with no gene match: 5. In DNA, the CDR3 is TGCGCCAGCAGCAGGGGACAGGAGGCCTACGAGCAGTACTTC. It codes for CASSRGQEAYEQYF.

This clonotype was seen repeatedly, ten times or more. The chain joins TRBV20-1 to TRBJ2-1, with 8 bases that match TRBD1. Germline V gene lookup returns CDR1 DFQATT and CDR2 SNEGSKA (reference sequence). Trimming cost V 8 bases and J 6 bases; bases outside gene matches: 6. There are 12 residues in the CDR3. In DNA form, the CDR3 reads TGCAGTACCCAAGGACAGGGCAATGAGCAGTTCTTC. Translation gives CSTQGQGNEQFF.

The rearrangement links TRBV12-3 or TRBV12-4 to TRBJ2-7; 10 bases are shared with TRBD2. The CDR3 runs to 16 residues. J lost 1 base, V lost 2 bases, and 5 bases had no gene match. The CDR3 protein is CASSLFLAGASYEQYF. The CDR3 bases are TGTGCCAGCAGTTTATTTCTAGCGGGAGCATCCTACGAGCAGTACTTC.

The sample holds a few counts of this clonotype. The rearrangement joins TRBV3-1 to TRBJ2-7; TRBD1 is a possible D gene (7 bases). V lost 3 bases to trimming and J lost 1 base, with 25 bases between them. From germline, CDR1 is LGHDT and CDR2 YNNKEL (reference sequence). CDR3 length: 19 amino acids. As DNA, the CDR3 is TGTGCCAGCAGCCACACCAAGGGCGGGGACAGCGGGCCTTCCTACGAGCAGTACTTC. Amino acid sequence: CASSHTKGGDSGPSYEQYF.

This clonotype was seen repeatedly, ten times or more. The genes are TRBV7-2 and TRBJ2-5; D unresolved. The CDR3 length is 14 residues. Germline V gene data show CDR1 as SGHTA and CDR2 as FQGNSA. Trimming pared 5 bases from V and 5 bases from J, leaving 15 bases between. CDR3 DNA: TGTGCCAGCAGCCTACACCTCGAGGAGGAGACCCAGTACTTC. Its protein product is CASSLHLEEETQYF. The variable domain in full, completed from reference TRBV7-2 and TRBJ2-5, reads GAGVSQSPSNKVTEKGKDVELRCDPISGHTALYWYRQSLGQGLEFLIYFQGNSAPDKSGLPSDRFSAERTGGSVSTLTIQRTQQEDSAVYLCASSLHLEEETQYFGPGTRLLVL.

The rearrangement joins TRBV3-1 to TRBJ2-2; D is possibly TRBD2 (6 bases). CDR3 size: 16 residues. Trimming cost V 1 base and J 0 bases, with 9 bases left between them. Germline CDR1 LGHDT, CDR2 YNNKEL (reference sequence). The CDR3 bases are TGTGCCAGCAGCCAAGGGGTAGCGGCGAACACCGGGGAGCTGTTTTTT. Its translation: CASSQGVAANTGELFF. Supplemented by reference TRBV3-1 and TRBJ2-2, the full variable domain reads DTAVSQTPKYLVTQMGNDKSIKCEQNLGHDTMYWYKQDSKKFLKIMFSYNNKELIINETVPNRFSPKSPDKAHLNLHINSLELGDSAVYFCASSQGVAANTGELFFGEGSRLTVL.

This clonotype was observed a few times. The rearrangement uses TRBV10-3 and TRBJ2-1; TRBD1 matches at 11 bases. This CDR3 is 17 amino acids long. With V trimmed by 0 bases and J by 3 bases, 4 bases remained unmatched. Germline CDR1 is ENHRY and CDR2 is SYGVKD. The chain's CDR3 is CAISESDRGRGYNEQFF. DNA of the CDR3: TGTGCCATCAGTGAGTCGGACAGGGGGCGAGGCTACAATGAGCAGTTCTTC.

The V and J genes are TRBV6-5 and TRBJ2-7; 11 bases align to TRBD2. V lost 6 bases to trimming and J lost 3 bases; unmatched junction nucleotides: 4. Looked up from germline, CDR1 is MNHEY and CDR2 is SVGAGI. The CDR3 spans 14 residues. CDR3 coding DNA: TGTGCCAGCAGGTTAGGACTAGCGGGCTACGAGCAGTACTTC. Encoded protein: CASRLGLAGYEQYF.

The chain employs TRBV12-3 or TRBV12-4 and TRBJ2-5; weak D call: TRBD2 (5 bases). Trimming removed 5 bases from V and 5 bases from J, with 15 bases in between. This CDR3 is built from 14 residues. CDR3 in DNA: TGTGCCAGCAGTGCTTCGATAGGACTGGAGACCCAGTACTTC. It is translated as CASSASIGLETQYF.

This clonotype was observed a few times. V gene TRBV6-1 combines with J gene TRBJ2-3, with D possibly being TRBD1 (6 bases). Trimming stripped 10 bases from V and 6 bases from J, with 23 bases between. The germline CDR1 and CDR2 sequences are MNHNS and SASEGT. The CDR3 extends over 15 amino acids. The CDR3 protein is CANEQQGPMVDTQYF. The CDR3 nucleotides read TGTGCCAACGAACAACAGGGTCCCATGGTGGATACGCAGTATTTT.

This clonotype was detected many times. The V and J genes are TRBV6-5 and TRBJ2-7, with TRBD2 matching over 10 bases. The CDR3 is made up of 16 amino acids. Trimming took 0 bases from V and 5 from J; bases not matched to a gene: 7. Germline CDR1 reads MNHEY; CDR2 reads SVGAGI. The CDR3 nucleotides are TGTGCCAGCAGTTACTCGACCTCCGGGACTAGCGACGAGCAGTACTTC. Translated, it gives CASSYSTSGTSDEQYF.

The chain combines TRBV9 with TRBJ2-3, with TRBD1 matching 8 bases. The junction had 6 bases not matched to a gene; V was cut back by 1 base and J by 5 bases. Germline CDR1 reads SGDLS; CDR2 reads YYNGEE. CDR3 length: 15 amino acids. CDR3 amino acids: CASSVPDRELDTQYF. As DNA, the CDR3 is TGTGCCAGCAGCGTACCGGACAGGGAATTAGATACGCAGTATTTT.

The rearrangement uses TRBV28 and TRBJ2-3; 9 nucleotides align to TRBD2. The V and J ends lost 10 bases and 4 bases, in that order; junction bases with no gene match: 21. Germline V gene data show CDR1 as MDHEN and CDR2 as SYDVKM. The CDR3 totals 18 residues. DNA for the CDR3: TGTGCCAACTCTCGAGGGCTAGCGGGAAAAAACCGGGCAGATACGCAGTATTTT. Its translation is CANSRGLAGKNRADTQYF.

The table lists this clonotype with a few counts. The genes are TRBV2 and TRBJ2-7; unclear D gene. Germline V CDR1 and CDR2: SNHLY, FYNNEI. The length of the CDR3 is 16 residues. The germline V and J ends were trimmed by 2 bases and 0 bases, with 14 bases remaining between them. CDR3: CASSELGLQSSYEQYF. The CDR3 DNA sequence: TGTGCCAGCAGTGAACTCGGGCTACAGAGCTCCTACGAGCAGTACTTC.

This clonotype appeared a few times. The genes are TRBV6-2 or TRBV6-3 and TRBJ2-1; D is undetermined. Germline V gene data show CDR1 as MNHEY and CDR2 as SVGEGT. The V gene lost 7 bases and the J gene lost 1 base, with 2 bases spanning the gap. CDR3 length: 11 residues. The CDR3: CASTSYNEQFF. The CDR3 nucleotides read TGTGCCAGCACATCCTACAATGAGCAGTTCTTC.

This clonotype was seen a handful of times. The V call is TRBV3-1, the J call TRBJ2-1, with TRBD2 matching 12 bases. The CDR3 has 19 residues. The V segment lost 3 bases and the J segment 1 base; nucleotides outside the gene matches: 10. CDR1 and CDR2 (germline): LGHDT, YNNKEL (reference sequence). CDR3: CASSHRPLAGGISYNEQFF. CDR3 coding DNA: TGTGCCAGCAGCCACAGGCCGCTAGCGGGAGGGATTTCCTACAATGAGCAGTTCTTC.

CDR3 bases: TGTGCCAGTAGGGACTATGTGAACACCGGGGAGCTGTTTTTT. It codes for CASRDYVNTGELFF. The V gene is TRBV19, the J gene TRBJ2-2; D is perhaps TRBD2 (6 bases). CDR3 length: 14 residues. Germline CDR1 LNHDA, CDR2 SQIVND (reference sequence). V lost 6 bases, J lost 1 base, and 9 bases lay in between.

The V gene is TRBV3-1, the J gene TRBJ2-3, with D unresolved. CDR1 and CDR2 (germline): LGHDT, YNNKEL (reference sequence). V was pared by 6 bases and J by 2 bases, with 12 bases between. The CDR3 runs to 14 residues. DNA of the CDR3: TGTGCCAGCAGACTCTCCGGATTCACAGATACGCAGTATTTT. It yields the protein CASRLSGFTDTQYF.

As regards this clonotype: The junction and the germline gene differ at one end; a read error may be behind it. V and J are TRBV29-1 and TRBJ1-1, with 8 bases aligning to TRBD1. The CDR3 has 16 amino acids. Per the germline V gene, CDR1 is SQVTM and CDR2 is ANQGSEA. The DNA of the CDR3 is TGCAGCGCTGAATCAGGGGGCGGATGGAGTCGCACTGAAGCTTTCTTT. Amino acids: CSAESGGGWSRTEAFF.

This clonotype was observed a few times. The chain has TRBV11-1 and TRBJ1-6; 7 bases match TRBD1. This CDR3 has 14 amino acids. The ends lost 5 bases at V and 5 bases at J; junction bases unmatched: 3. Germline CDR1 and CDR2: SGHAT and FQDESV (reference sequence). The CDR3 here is CASSRTGNNSPLHF. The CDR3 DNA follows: TGTGCCAGCAGCCGGACAGGAAATAATTCACCCCTCCACTTT. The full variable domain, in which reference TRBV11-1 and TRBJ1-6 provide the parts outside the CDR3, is EAEVAQSPRYKITEKSQAVAFWCDPISGHATLYWYRQILGQGPELLVQFQDESVVDDSQLPKDRFSAERLKGVDSTLKIQPAELGDSAMYLCASSRTGNNSPLHFGNGTRLTVT.

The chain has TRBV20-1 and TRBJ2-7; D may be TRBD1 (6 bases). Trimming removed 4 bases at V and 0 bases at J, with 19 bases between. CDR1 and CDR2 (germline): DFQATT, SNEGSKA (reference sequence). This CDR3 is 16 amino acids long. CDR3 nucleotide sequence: TGCAGTGCTACGCAGGACAGCAAAATCGACTCCTACGAGCAGTACTTC. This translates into CSATQDSKIDSYEQYF.

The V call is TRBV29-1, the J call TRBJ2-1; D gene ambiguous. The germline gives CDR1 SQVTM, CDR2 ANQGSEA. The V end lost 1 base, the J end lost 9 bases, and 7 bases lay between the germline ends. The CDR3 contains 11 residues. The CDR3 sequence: CSVEVASEQFF. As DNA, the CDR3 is TGCAGCGTTGAAGTAGCTAGTGAGCAGTTCTTC.

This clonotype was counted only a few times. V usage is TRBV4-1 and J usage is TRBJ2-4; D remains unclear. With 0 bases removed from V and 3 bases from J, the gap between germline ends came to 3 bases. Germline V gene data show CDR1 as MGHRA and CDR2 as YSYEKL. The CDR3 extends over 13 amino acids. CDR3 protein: CASSQDVKNIQYF. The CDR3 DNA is TGCGCCAGCAGCCAAGACGTCAAAAACATTCAGTACTTC.

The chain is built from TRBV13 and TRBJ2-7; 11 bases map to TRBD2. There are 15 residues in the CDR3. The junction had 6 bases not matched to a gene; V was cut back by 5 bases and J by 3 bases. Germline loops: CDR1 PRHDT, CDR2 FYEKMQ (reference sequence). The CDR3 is CASSKGTSGIYEQYF. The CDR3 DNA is TGTGCCAGCAGCAAGGGGACTAGCGGAATCTACGAGCAGTACTTC.

The CDR3 bases are TGCGCCAGCAGCCAAGAATCGTACGGGAACACTGAAGCTTTCTTT. It codes for CASSQESYGNTEAFF. The gene calls are TRBV4-3 and TRBJ1-1; unclear D gene. Germline CDR1 LGHNA, CDR2 YSLEER. Trimming removed 0 bases at V and 1 base at J, with 9 bases between. This CDR3 comprises 15 residues.

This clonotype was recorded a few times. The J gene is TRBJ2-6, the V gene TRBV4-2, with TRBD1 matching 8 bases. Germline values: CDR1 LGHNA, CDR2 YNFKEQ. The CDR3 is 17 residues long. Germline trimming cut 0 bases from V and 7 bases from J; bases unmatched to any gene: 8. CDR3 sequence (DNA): TGTGCCAGCAGCCAAGAGGGGCAGGGGACAGGAGCCAACGTCCTGACTTTC. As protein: CASSQEGQGTGANVLTF.

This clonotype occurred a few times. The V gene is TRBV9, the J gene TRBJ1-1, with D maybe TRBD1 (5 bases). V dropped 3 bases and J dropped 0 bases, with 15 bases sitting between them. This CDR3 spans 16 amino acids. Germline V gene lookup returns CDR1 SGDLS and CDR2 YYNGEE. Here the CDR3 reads CASSGRGKEMNTEAFF. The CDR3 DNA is TGTGCCAGCAGCGGGCGGGGGAAGGAAATGAACACTGAAGCTTTCTTT. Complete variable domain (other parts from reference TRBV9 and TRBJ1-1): DSGVTQTPKHLITATGQRVTLRCSPRSGDLSVYWYQQSLDQGLQFLIQYYNGEERAKGNILERFSAQQFPDLHSELNLSSLELGDSALYFCASSGRGKEMNTEAFFGQGTRLTVV.